Sequencing of this T cell receptor beta chain was carried out in a study of siplizumab effects on memory and regulatory T cells. The method was immunoSEQ multiplex PCR; TCRdb's version includes in-frame clones alone and lacks a portion of them. The data contain about 100,000 clones, around 95% of them singletons. Turning to this clone: Its antigen is still unknown.

Overall study findings and caveats: Researchers did not confirm the suppressive function of proliferating Tregs from siplizumab cultures. Tracing alloreactive clones into unstimulated subsets worked for only a minor fraction of them. Naive T cells were seemingly more diverse than memory cells, and major contributions to the alloresponse seemed to be made by them.

The sequence derives from a human donor in good health. The sequenced material came from Tregs sorted from blood.

The CDR3 sequence is CASIRQGEETQYF. For the CDR3, the DNA is TGTGCCAGCATAAGACAGGGTGAAGAGACCCAGTACTTC. The V call is TRBV27, the J call TRBJ2-5; 7 nucleotides align to TRBD1. Trimming at V came to 7 bases and at J to 3 bases, leaving 5 bases not matched to a gene. The CDR3 consists of 13 residues. Germline V gene sequence: CDR1 MNHEY, CDR2 SMNVEV (reference sequence).